These T cell receptor beta chains were read from a single sample in a study of blood T cell repertoires in COVID-19. Clones were sequenced by immunoSEQ multiplex PCR, and TCRdb holds only the in-frame ones, with some missing. The sample contains nearly 60,000 clones, over 65% of which appear only once. Sequencing input: peripheral blood. These receptors came from a man in his forties or fifties with active COVID-19. The CDR3 runs from the conserved cysteine through the conserved F or W. A D gene is named only where the DNA matches it firmly. Expanded clones are given a class, and other clones once, few, many or no size at all.

clone size: .; D gene: .; V gene: TRBV20-1; J gene: TRBJ1-2; CDR3 protein: CSASPGLNYGYTF; CDR3 DNA: TGCAGTGCTAGTCCCGGACTGAACTATGGCTACACCTTC
clone size: .; D gene: .; V gene: TRBV21-1; J gene: TRBJ2-5; CDR3 protein: CASSPRGGRRETQYF; CDR3 DNA: TGTGCCAGCAGCCCCCGCGGGGGGCGTCGAGAGACCCAGTACTTC
clone size: once; D gene: .; V gene: TRBV9; J gene: TRBJ1-1; CDR3 protein: CASSFSGLGTEAFF; CDR3 DNA: TGTGCCAGCAGCTTTTCAGGGTTAGGCACTGAAGCTTTCTTT
clone size: few; D gene: .; V gene: TRBV7-6; J gene: TRBJ2-7; CDR3 protein: CASSLVGTSGNSYEQYF; CDR3 DNA: TGTGCCAGCAGCTTAGTCGGTACGAGCGGAAACTCCTACGAGCAGTACTTC
clone size: .; D gene: TRBD1; V gene: TRBV7-9; J gene: TRBJ1-3; CDR3 protein: CASSLGQAYSGSGNTIYF; CDR3 DNA: TGTGCCAGCAGCTTGGGACAGGCATACTCTGGGTCTGGAAACACCATATATTTT
clone size: .; D gene: .; V gene: TRBV9; J gene: TRBJ2-3; CDR3 protein: CASSVEGASTDTQYF; CDR3 DNA: TGTGCCAGCAGCGTAGAAGGGGCTAGCACAGATACGCAGTATTTT
clone size: .; D gene: TRBD2; V gene: TRBV6-2/TRBV6-3; J gene: TRBJ2-3; CDR3 protein: CASSGLGLAGVDTQYF; CDR3 DNA: TGTGCCAGCAGCGGCCTCGGACTAGCGGGAGTAGATACGCAGTATTTT
clone size: .; D gene: TRBD2; V gene: TRBV11-3; J gene: TRBJ2-1; CDR3 protein: CASSILAGAGNEQFF; CDR3 DNA: TGTGCCAGCAGTATCCTAGCGGGAGCGGGAAATGAGCAGTTCTTC
clone size: .; D gene: TRBD1; V gene: TRBV27; J gene: TRBJ1-2; CDR3 protein: CASSPGQGGYTF; CDR3 DNA: TGTGCCAGCAGCCCGGGACAGGGTGGCTACACCTTC
clone size: .; D gene: TRBD1; V gene: TRBV6-1; J gene: TRBJ2-7; CDR3 protein: CASSEIWGTGAYEQYF; CDR3 DNA: TGTGCCAGCAGTGAAATTTGGGGGACAGGGGCATACGAGCAGTACTTC
clone size: .; D gene: .; V gene: TRBV28; J gene: TRBJ1-2; CDR3 protein: CARHLGGAIGGYTF; CDR3 DNA: TGTGCCAGACACCTTGGCGGGGCTATAGGTGGCTACACCTTC
clone size: .; D gene: TRBD2; V gene: TRBV4-1; J gene: TRBJ2-1; CDR3 protein: CASSQGWRGDEQFF; CDR3 DNA: TGCGCCAGCAGCCAAGGGTGGCGGGGGGATGAGCAGTTCTTC
clone size: .; D gene: .; V gene: TRBV28; J gene: TRBJ2-1; CDR3 protein: CASSPFDYRLSYNEQFF; CDR3 DNA: TGTGCCAGCAGTCCCTTCGATTACAGGCTCTCCTACAATGAGCAGTTCTTC
clone size: .; D gene: .; V gene: TRBV2; J gene: TRBJ1-1; CDR3 protein: CASSELSGGTEAFF; CDR3 DNA: TGTGCCAGCAGTGAACTATCTGGGGGGACTGAAGCTTTCTTT
clone size: once; D gene: .; V gene: TRBV7-3; J gene: TRBJ1-6; CDR3 protein: CASSQGAANSPLHF; CDR3 DNA: TGTGCCAGCAGTCAAGGGGCCGCTAATTCACCCCTCCACTTT
clone size: .; D gene: .; V gene: TRBV12-5; J gene: TRBJ2-3; CDR3 protein: CASGFSLEEDTQYF; CDR3 DNA: TGTGCTAGTGGTTTTTCACTAGAGGAGGATACGCAGTATTTT
clone size: .; D gene: .; V gene: TRBV7-7; J gene: TRBJ1-5; CDR3 protein: CASSLDREQPQHF; CDR3 DNA: TGTGCCAGCAGCTTAGACAGGGAGCAGCCCCAGCATTTT
clone size: .; D gene: .; V gene: TRBV28; J gene: TRBJ1-4; CDR3 protein: CASSPGGELFF; CDR3 DNA: TGTGCCAGCAGTCCCGGCGGCGAGCTGTTTTTT
clone size: .; D gene: TRBD2; V gene: TRBV7-9; J gene: TRBJ2-2; CDR3 protein: CASSFLSGRAGELFF; CDR3 DNA: TGTGCCAGCAGCTTTCTTAGCGGGAGAGCCGGGGAGCTGTTTTTT
clone size: .; D gene: TRBD2; V gene: TRBV29-1; J gene: TRBJ2-7; CDR3 protein: CSVEDSSPGGEQYF; CDR3 DNA: TGCAGCGTTGAAGACTCCTCCCCGGGAGGCGAGCAGTACTTC
clone size: once; D gene: .; V gene: TRBV11-3; J gene: TRBJ2-1; CDR3 protein: CASERGSEVGEQFF; CDR3 DNA: TGTGCCAGCGAGCGAGGGTCTGAAGTCGGTGAGCAGTTCTTC
clone size: .; D gene: TRBD1; V gene: TRBV6-2/TRBV6-3; J gene: TRBJ1-2; CDR3 protein: CASSPRGDSFYGYTF; CDR3 DNA: TGTGCCAGCAGTCCCCGTGGGGACAGCTTCTATGGCTACACCTTC
clone size: .; D gene: .; V gene: TRBV5-6; J gene: TRBJ2-7; CDR3 protein: CASSLVAGRTYEQYF; CDR3 DNA: TGTGCCAGCAGCTTGGTTGCTGGCAGGACCTACGAGCAGTACTTC
clone size: .; D gene: .; V gene: TRBV6-1; J gene: TRBJ1-2; CDR3 protein: CASSEAADRGYTF; CDR3 DNA: TGTGCCAGCAGTGAAGCTGCTGATCGGGGCTACACCTTC
clone size: .; D gene: TRBD1; V gene: TRBV3-1/TRBV3-2; J gene: TRBJ1-6; CDR3 protein: CASSQGGQGESPLHF; CDR3 DNA: TGTGCCAGCAGCCAAGGAGGACAGGGAGAATCACCCCTCCACTTT
clone size: .; D gene: .; V gene: TRBV5-4; J gene: TRBJ2-2; CDR3 protein: CASSFGVATGELFF; CDR3 DNA: TGTGCCAGCAGCTTCGGGGTGGCCACCGGGGAGCTGTTTTTT
clone size: .; D gene: TRBD2; V gene: TRBV3-1/TRBV3-2; J gene: TRBJ2-3; CDR3 protein: CASSQDQAGVNTQYF; CDR3 DNA: TGTGCCAGCAGCCAAGATCAGGCGGGAGTAAATACGCAGTATTTT
clone size: few; D gene: TRBD2; V gene: TRBV10-3; J gene: TRBJ2-7; CDR3 protein: CAISEISGRRYEQYF; CDR3 DNA: TGTGCCATCAGTGAAATTAGCGGGAGGCGCTACGAGCAGTACTTC
clone size: .; D gene: .; V gene: TRBV4-1; J gene: TRBJ2-3; CDR3 protein: CASSQEGTDGTDTQYF; CDR3 DNA: TGCGCCAGCAGCCAAGAGGGGACTGACGGGACAGATACGCAGTATTTT
clone size: once; D gene: .; V gene: TRBV7-2; J gene: TRBJ1-2; CDR3 protein: CASSFGGSDYGYTF; CDR3 DNA: TGTGCCAGCAGCTTTGGAGGGAGCGACTATGGCTACACCTTC
clone size: once; D gene: TRBD1; V gene: TRBV5-4; J gene: TRBJ2-1; CDR3 protein: CASSLSGTGNGEQFF; CDR3 DNA: TGTGCCAGCAGCCTCTCCGGGACAGGGAATGGTGAGCAGTTCTTC
clone size: .; D gene: TRBD1; V gene: TRBV5-1; J gene: TRBJ1-6; CDR3 protein: CASSYGTGGNSPLHF; CDR3 DNA: TGCGCCAGCAGCTACGGGACAGGGGGTAATTCACCCCTCCACTTT
clone size: .; D gene: TRBD1; V gene: TRBV30; J gene: TRBJ1-3; CDR3 protein: CAWAGGRTIYF; CDR3 DNA: TGTGCCTGGGCAGGGGGCCGCACCATATATTTT
clone size: .; D gene: TRBD1; V gene: TRBV11-2; J gene: TRBJ2-7; CDR3 protein: CASSPIRTGSSYEQYF; CDR3 DNA: TGTGCCAGCAGCCCTATTAGGACAGGGTCCTCCTACGAGCAGTACTTC
clone size: .; D gene: .; V gene: TRBV4-1; J gene: TRBJ2-2; CDR3 protein: CASSQEPGRNTGELFF; CDR3 DNA: TGCGCCAGCAGCCAAGAGCCCGGGAGGAACACCGGGGAGCTGTTTTTT
clone size: few; D gene: .; V gene: TRBV10-1; J gene: TRBJ2-7; CDR3 protein: CASSENALSGEQYF; CDR3 DNA: TGCGCCAGCAGTGAGAATGCGCTAAGCGGCGAGCAGTACTTC
clone size: few; D gene: .; V gene: TRBV7-3; J gene: TRBJ2-1; CDR3 protein: CASSRTGTYSSYNEQFF; CDR3 DNA: TGTGCCAGCAGCCGAACCGGGACTTACAGCTCCTACAATGAGCAGTTCTTC
clone size: .; D gene: .; V gene: TRBV7-6; J gene: TRBJ2-3; CDR3 protein: CASSLVVQSTDTQYF; CDR3 DNA: TGTGCCAGCAGCTTAGTTGTCCAGAGCACAGATACGCAGTATTTT
clone size: .; D gene: .; V gene: TRBV6-1; J gene: TRBJ1-6; CDR3 protein: CASSESDTASPLHF; CDR3 DNA: TGTGCCAGCAGTGAATCTGATACAGCCTCACCCCTCCACTTT
clone size: .; D gene: .; V gene: TRBV19; J gene: TRBJ1-2; CDR3 protein: CASSILRTGVNGYTF; CDR3 DNA: TGTGCCAGTAGTATCCTCCGGACTGGGGTCAATGGCTACACCTTC
clone size: .; D gene: TRBD2; V gene: TRBV30; J gene: TRBJ2-7; CDR3 protein: CAWCCSGSVYEQYF; CDR3 DNA: TGTGCCTGGTGCTGTAGCGGGAGTGTCTACGAGCAGTACTTC
clone size: .; D gene: TRBD2; V gene: TRBV18; J gene: TRBJ2-1; CDR3 protein: CASSPRGSSYNEQFF; CDR3 DNA: TGTGCCAGCTCACCACGCGGGAGCTCCTACAATGAGCAGTTCTTC
clone size: once; D gene: .; V gene: TRBV11-2; J gene: TRBJ2-1; CDR3 protein: CASSLETTQGRQFF; CDR3 DNA: TGTGCCAGCAGCTTAGAGACGACTCAGGGGCGGCAGTTCTTC
clone size: .; D gene: TRBD2; V gene: TRBV7-9; J gene: TRBJ2-3; CDR3 protein: CASSPGLAGATDTQYF; CDR3 DNA: TGTGCCAGCAGCCCAGGACTAGCGGGAGCCACAGATACGCAGTATTTT
clone size: .; D gene: TRBD1; V gene: TRBV5-1; J gene: TRBJ2-3; CDR3 protein: CASSLEGQGRTDTQYF; CDR3 DNA: TGCGCCAGCAGCTTGGAGGGACAGGGTAGGACAGATACGCAGTATTTT
clone size: .; D gene: TRBD2; V gene: TRBV9; J gene: TRBJ2-7; CDR3 protein: CTSSAQPLTSGSYEQYF; CDR3 DNA: TGTACCAGCAGCGCCCAGCCCCTGACTAGCGGCTCCTACGAGCAGTACTTC
clone size: few; D gene: TRBD1; V gene: TRBV4-1; J gene: TRBJ1-5; CDR3 protein: CASSRGTGGISSQHF; CDR3 DNA: TGCGCCAGCAGCCGCGGGACAGGGGGCATCAGTTCCCAGCATTTT
clone size: .; D gene: TRBD1; V gene: TRBV5-5; J gene: TRBJ1-4; CDR3 protein: CASSLTGTGGEKLFF; CDR3 DNA: TGTGCCAGCAGCCTCACCGGGACAGGGGGCGAAAAACTGTTTTTT
clone size: once; D gene: .; V gene: TRBV5-6; J gene: TRBJ1-2; CDR3 protein: CASSLEGRAYGYTF; CDR3 DNA: TGTGCCAGCAGCTTGGAAGGCAGGGCCTATGGCTACACCTTC
clone size: .; D gene: TRBD2; V gene: TRBV19; J gene: TRBJ2-1; CDR3 protein: CASSIWVLGGGPENEQFF; CDR3 DNA: TGTGCCAGTAGTATCTGGGTGCTGGGGGGAGGGCCGGAGAATGAGCAGTTCTTC
clone size: .; D gene: TRBD2; V gene: TRBV18; J gene: TRBJ2-7; CDR3 protein: CASSSLSGSALNEQYF; CDR3 DNA: TGTGCCAGCTCCTCTCTGAGCGGGAGTGCTTTAAACGAGCAGTACTTC